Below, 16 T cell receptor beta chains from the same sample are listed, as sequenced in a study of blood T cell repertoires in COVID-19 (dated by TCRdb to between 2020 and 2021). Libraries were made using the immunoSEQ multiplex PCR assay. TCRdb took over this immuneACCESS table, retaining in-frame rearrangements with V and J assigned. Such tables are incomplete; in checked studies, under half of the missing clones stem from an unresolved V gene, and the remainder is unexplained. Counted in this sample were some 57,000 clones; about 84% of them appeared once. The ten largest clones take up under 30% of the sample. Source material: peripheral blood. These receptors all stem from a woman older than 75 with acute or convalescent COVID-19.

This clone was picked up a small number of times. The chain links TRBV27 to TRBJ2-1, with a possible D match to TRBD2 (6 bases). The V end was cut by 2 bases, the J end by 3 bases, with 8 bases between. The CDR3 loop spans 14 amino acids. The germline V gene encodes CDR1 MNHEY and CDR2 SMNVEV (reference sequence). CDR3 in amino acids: CASSLAGLYNEQFF. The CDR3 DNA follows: TGTGCCAGCAGTTTAGCGGGGCTCTACAATGAGCAGTTCTTC.

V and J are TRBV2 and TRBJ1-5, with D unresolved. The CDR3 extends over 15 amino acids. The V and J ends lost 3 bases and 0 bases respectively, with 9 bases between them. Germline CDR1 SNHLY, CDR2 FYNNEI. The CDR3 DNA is TGTGCCAGCAGTGAGTTAGAAAATAGCAATCAGCCCCAGCATTTT. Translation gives CASSELENSNQPQHF.

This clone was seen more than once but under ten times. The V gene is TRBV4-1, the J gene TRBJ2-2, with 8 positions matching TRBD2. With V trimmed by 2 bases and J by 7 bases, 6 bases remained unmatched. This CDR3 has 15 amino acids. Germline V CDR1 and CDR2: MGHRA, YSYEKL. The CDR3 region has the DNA TGCGCCAGCAGCCAAAACGGGGGGGCCATCGGGGAGCTGTTTTTT. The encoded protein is CASSQNGGAIGELFF.

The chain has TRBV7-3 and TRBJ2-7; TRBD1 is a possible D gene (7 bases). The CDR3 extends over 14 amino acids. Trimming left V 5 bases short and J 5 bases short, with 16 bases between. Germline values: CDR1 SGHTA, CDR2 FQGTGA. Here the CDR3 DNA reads TGTGCCAGCAGCCCCGTACAGGGGAGGAACGAGCAGTACGTC. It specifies CASSPVQGRNEQYV.

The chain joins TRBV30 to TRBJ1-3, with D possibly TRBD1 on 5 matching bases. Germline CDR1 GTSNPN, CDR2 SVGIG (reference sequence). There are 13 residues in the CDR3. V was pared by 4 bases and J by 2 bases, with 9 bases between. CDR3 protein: CAWTPGTGNTIYF. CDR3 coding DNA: TGTGCCTGGACCCCAGGGACTGGAAACACCATATATTTT.

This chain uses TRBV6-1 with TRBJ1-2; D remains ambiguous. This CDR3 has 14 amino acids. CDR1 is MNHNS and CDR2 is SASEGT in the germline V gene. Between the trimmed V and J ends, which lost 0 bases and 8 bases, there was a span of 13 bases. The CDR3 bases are TGTGCCAGCAGTGAAGCGGTCGGGTATGCAGGCTACACCTTC. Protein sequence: CASSEAVGYAGYTF.

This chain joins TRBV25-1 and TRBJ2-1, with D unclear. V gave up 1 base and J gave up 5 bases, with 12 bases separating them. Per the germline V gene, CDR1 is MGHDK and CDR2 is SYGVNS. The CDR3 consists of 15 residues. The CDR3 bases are TGTGCCAGCAGTGAATGGGTAAGCGCGGACAATGAGCAGTTCTTC. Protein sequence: CASSEWVSADNEQFF.

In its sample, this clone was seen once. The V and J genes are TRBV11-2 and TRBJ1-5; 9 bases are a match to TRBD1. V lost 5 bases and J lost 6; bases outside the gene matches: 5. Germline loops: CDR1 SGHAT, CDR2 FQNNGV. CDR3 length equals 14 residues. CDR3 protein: CASSRDRVGQPQHF. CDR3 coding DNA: TGTGCCAGCAGCCGGGACAGGGTGGGTCAGCCCCAGCATTTT.

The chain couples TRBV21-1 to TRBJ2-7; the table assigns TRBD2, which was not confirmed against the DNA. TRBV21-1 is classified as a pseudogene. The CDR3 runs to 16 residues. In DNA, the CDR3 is TGTGCCAGCAGCAAAAAAAAAGCGGGGGGGAAATACGAGCAGTACTTC. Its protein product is CASSKKKAGGKYEQYF.

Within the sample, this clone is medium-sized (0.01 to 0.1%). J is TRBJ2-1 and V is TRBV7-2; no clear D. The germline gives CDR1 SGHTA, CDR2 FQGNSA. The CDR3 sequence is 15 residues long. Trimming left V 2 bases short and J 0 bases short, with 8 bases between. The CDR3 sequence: CASSLYSSSYNEQFF. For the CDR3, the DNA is TGTGCCAGCAGCTTATACTCGAGCTCCTACAATGAGCAGTTCTTC.

DNA of the CDR3: TGTGCCAGCAGCCAATTCCAGAACACCGGGGAGCTGTTTTTT. This gives the protein CASSQFQNTGELFF. The rearrangement links TRBV3-1 (or the pseudogene TRBV3-2) to TRBJ2-2, with D unresolved. Trimming shortened V by 2 bases and J by 1 base, and 5 bases separated the two germline ends. Germline V lookup: CDR1 LGHDT, CDR2 YNNKEL (reference sequence). This CDR3 has 14 residues.

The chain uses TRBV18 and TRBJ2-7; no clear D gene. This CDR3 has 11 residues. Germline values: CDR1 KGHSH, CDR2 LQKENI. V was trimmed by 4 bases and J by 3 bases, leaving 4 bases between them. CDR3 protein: CASSRSYEQYF. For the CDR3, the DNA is TGTGCCAGCTCACGGAGCTACGAGCAGTACTTC.

CDR3: CASHVWGQNNSPLHF. CDR3 DNA: TGTGCCAGTCATGTGTGGGGACAGAATAATTCACCCCTCCACTTT. This chain joins TRBV6-5 and TRBJ1-6; 7 bases map to TRBD1. With V trimmed by 9 bases and J by 5 bases, 10 bases remained unmatched. This CDR3 has 15 amino acids. Per germline, CDR1 MNHEY and CDR2 SVGAGI.

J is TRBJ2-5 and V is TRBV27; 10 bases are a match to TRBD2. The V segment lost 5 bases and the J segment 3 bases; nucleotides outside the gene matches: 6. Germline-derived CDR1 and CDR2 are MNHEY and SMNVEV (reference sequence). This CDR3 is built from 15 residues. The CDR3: CASSPFGLAEETQYF. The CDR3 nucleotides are TGTGCCAGCAGTCCCTTCGGACTAGCGGAAGAGACCCAGTACTTC.

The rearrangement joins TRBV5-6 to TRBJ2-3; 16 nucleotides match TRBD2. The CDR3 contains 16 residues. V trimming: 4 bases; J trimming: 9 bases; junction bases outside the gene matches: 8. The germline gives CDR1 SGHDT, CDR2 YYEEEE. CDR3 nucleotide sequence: TGTGCCAGCAGCACGGGACTAGCGGGAGGGCCATGGACGCAGTATTTT. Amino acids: CASSTGLAGGPWTQYF.

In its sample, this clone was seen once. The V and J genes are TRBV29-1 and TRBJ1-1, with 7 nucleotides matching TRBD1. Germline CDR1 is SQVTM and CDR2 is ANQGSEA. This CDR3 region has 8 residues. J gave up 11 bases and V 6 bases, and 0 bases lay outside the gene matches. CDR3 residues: CSVTGAFF. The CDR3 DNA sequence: TGCAGCGTGACAGGGGCTTTCTTT.